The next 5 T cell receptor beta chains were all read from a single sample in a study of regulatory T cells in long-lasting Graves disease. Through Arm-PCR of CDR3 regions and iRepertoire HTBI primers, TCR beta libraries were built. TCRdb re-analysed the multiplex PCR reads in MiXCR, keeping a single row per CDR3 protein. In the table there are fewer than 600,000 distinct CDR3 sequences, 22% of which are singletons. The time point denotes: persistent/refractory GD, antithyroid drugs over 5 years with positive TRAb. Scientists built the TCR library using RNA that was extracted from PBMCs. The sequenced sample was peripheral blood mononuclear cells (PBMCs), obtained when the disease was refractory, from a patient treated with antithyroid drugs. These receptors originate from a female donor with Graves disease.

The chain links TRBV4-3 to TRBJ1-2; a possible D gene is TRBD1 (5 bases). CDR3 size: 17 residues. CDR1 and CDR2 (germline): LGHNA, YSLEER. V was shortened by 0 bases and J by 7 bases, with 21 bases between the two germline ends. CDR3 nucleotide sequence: TGCGCCAGCAGCCAAGACTTGCAAGGGACGATCGTCGGTGGCTACACCTTC. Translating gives CASSQDLQGTIVGGYTF.

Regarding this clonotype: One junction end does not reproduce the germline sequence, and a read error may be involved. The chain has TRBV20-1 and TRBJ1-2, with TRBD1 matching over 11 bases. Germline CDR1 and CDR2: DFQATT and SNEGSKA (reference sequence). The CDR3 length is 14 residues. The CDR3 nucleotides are TGCAGTGCTGGAGATCGGGACAGGGGGTATGGCTACACCTTC. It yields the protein CSAGDRDRGYGYTF.

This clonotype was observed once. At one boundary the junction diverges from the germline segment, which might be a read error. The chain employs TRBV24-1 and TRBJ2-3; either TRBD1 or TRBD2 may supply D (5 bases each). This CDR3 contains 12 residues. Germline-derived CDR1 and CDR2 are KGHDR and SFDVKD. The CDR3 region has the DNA TGTGCCACCAGTGGGGACCCAGAGACGCAGTATTTT. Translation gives CATSGDPETQYF.

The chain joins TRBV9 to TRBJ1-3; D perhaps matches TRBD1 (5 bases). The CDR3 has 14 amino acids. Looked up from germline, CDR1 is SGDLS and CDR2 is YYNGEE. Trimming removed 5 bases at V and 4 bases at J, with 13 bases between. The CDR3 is CASSSAGYGNTIYF. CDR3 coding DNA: TGTGCCAGCAGTTCCGCAGGGTACGGAAACACCATATATTTT.

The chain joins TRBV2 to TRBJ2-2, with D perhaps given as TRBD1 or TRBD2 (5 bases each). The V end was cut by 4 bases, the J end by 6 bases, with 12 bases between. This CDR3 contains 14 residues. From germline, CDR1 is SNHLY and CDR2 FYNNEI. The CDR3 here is CASSGGMNSGELFF. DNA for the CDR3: TGTGCCAGCAGTGGGGGGATGAATTCCGGGGAGCTGTTTTTT.